A selection of T cell receptor beta chains follows, all from one sample in a study of T cells in Graves' hyperthyroidism and ophthalmopathy. TCRdb itself ran the multiplex PCR reads through MiXCR, one entry per CDR3 protein. The profile shows 300,000 to 450,000 distinct CDR3 sequences, around 13% of them singletons. Material for sequencing was blood. These receptors came from a woman between 18 and 29 years old with Graves' hyperthyroidism. Both conserved end residues are trimmed from each CDR3. Clone sizes are given selectively: once, few, many, or a class where the clone is expanded.

v_call: TRBV12-3/TRBV12-4
j_call: TRBJ2-1
clone_size: .
cdr3_aa: ASSLTTSGGLVNEQF

v_call: TRBV6-1
j_call: TRBJ1-1
clone_size: many
cdr3_aa: ASTQEAGTRAF

v_call: TRBV5-1
j_call: TRBJ2-3
clone_size: .
cdr3_aa: ASSLVFYASGGPGTDTQY

v_call: TRBV27
j_call: TRBJ2-3
clone_size: .
cdr3_aa: ASSLTSEAQY

v_call: TRBV7-3
j_call: TRBJ2-1
clone_size: many
cdr3_aa: ASSTLAGGPDEQF

v_call: TRBV10-3
j_call: TRBJ1-1
clone_size: many
cdr3_aa: AISELMADEAF

v_call: TRBV2
j_call: TRBJ2-1
clone_size: many
cdr3_aa: ASSELAGGPYNEQF

v_call: TRBV4-1
j_call: TRBJ2-2
clone_size: .
cdr3_aa: ASSQYDRGFGELF

v_call: TRBV18
j_call: TRBJ2-7
clone_size: many
cdr3_aa: ASSPDVYEQY

v_call: TRBV11-1
j_call: TRBJ1-1
clone_size: .
cdr3_aa: ASSLRQGVTEAF

v_call: TRBV4-1
j_call: TRBJ2-4
clone_size: .
cdr3_aa: ASSQEPPPRLAKNIQY

v_call: TRBV19
j_call: TRBJ1-5
clone_size: .
cdr3_aa: ASSMSGTLTPQH

v_call: TRBV20-1
j_call: TRBJ2-5
clone_size: .
cdr3_aa: SAIIGGGGETQY

v_call: TRBV28
j_call: TRBJ1-6
clone_size: many
cdr3_aa: ASTTEKPLH

v_call: TRBV28
j_call: TRBJ1-2
clone_size: many
cdr3_aa: ASSLGGQGAFGYT

v_call: TRBV28
j_call: TRBJ1-5
clone_size: many
cdr3_aa: ASNTRAVGNQPQH

v_call: TRBV20-1
j_call: TRBJ2-5
clone_size: many
cdr3_aa: SAGRTFQETQY

v_call: TRBV5-5
j_call: TRBJ1-2
clone_size: few
cdr3_aa: ASRDTEGLLLGYT

v_call: TRBV20-1
j_call: TRBJ2-1
clone_size: many
cdr3_aa: SAQRARGEQF

v_call: TRBV12-3/TRBV12-4
j_call: TRBJ2-5
clone_size: many
cdr3_aa: ASRGLAVSAQY

v_call: TRBV5-1
j_call: TRBJ2-1
clone_size: many
cdr3_aa: ASVVAPGVEANEQF

v_call: TRBV6-1
j_call: TRBJ2-3
clone_size: many
cdr3_aa: ATRRPTRGPDTQY

v_call: TRBV24-1
j_call: TRBJ2-1
clone_size: .
cdr3_aa: ATSEASLDEQF

v_call: TRBV19
j_call: TRBJ2-1
clone_size: .
cdr3_aa: ASRGLAGESYNEQF

v_call: TRBV7-9
j_call: TRBJ2-5
clone_size: few
cdr3_aa: ASGGVRETQY

v_call: TRBV27
j_call: TRBJ2-3
clone_size: many
cdr3_aa: ASSSRVTDTQY

v_call: TRBV7-8
j_call: TRBJ1-2
clone_size: few
cdr3_aa: ASSLSFVNYGYT

v_call: TRBV27
j_call: TRBJ2-7
clone_size: many
cdr3_aa: ASSRHGMGTYEQY

v_call: TRBV7-2
j_call: TRBJ2-3
clone_size: many
cdr3_aa: ASNRGGGSTDTQY

v_call: TRBV5-1
j_call: TRBJ1-5
clone_size: many
cdr3_aa: AIVGTVNQPQH

v_call: TRBV20-1
j_call: TRBJ2-4
clone_size: .
cdr3_aa: SAPPPIAKNIQY

v_call: TRBV20-1
j_call: TRBJ1-2
clone_size: few
cdr3_aa: SAVDSTNYGYT

v_call: TRBV6-5
j_call: TRBJ1-5
clone_size: .
cdr3_aa: ASSYHPGNQPQH

v_call: TRBV6-2/TRBV6-3
j_call: TRBJ1-5
clone_size: many
cdr3_aa: ASTKTGYQPQH

v_call: TRBV12-3/TRBV12-4
j_call: TRBJ2-1
clone_size: many
cdr3_aa: ASRAGLAGMNEQF

v_call: TRBV5-4
j_call: TRBJ2-1
clone_size: once
cdr3_aa: ASSFRGFAREQF

v_call: TRBV2
j_call: TRBJ1-2
clone_size: many
cdr3_aa: ASSEALGNGYT

v_call: TRBV11-2
j_call: TRBJ2-1
clone_size: many
cdr3_aa: ASSDRPGGGNEQF

v_call: TRBV12-5
j_call: TRBJ2-3
clone_size: few
cdr3_aa: ASGMGVGGTDTQY

v_call: TRBV10-3
j_call: TRBJ2-7
clone_size: few
cdr3_aa: AISEQGHEQY